This T cell receptor beta chain was observed in a study of T cells in Graves' hyperthyroidism and ophthalmopathy. General study results and limits: Expanded thyroid clonotypes (above 0.001) were mostly also found in blood.

The diagnoses drew upon clinical symptoms, serum thyroxine and TRAb, thyroid ultrasound and orbital computed tomography. Note on this clonotype: What it binds is not known.

RNA transcripts served as the template for amplifying TCR beta CDR3 regions. A set of HTBI primers served as the primers for a first-round RT-PCR of the TCR CDR3. From the multiplex PCR reads, TCRdb called clonotypes with MiXCR, one entry per CDR3 protein. The sample yields about 400,000 distinct CDR3 sequences, roughly 14% seen once. CDR1 KGHDR and CDR2 SFDVKD come from the germline V gene. Trimming left V 9 bases short and J 1 base short, with 13 bases between. CDR3 length: 14 amino acids. The chain carries TRBV24-1 and TRBJ2-3; D possibly corresponds to TRBD2 (6 bases). This TCR was sampled from a man aged 18-30 years with Graves' ophthalmopathy. The sample comprised blood. The DNA for the CDR3 is TGTGCCACCCAGGGACTTCTTCGCACAGATACGCAGTATTTT. It translates to CATQGLLRTDTQYF.